This record covers a single T cell receptor (beta chain). In the PCR, 60 Vbeta and 13 Jbeta primers were used. The protocol was immunoSEQ multiplex PCR, while the TCRdb copy is restricted to in-frame clones and leaves out a portion. The sample consists of some 160,000 clones, over 80% of them appearing once. This sample was included in a study of cytomegalovirus exposure and HLA in healthy donors. This CDR3 contains 14 residues. The V end lost 4 bases, the J end lost 1 base, and 11 bases lay between the germline ends. Germline V gives CDR1 SGHDT, CDR2 YYEEEE. The clonotype comes from a young woman in good health and CMV-seronegative. The chain joins TRBV5-6 to TRBJ2-5, with D perhaps matching TRBD2 (5 bases). Material: PBMCs. The CDR3 nucleotides are TGTGCCAGCAGCCGAGGGAGTCGCCAAGAGACCCAGTACTTC. Encoded protein: CASSRGSRQETQYF.